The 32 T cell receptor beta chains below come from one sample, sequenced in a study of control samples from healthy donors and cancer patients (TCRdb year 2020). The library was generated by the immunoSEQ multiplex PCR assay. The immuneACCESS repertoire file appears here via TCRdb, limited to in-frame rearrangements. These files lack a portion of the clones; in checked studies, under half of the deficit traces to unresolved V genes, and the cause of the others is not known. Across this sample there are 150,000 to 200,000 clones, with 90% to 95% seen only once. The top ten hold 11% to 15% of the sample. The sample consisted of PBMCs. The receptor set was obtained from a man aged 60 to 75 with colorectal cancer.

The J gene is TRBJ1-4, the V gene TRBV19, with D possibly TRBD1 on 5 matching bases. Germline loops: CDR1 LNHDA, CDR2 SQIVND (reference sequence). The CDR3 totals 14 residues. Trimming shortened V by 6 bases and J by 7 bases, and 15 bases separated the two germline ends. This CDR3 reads CASRADSSSEKLFF. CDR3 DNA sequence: TGTGCCAGTAGGGCAGACAGTTCTAGTGAAAAACTGTTTTTT.

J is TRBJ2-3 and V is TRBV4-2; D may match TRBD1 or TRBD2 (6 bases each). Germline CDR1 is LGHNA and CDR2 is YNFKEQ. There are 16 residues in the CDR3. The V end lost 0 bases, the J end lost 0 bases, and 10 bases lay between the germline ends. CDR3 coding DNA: TGTGCCAGCAGCCAAGACCCGGGGGCAAGCACAGATACGCAGTATTTT. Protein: CASSQDPGASTDTQYF.

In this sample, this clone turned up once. CDR3 protein: CASSQDGETGDEQYF. The CDR3 coding sequence is TGCGCCAGCAGCCAAGATGGGGAGACAGGGGACGAGCAGTACTTC. The rearrangement uses TRBV4-3 and TRBJ2-7; 8 positions match TRBD1. The junction had 6 bases not matched to a gene; V was cut back by 0 bases and J by 5 bases. The CDR3 length is 15 residues. Germline CDR1 LGHNA, CDR2 YSLEER.

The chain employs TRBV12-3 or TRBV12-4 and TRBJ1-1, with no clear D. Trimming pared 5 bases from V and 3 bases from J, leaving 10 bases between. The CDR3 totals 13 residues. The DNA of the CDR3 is TGTGCCAGCAGTGGCAACATGGACACTGAAGCTTTCTTT. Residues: CASSGNMDTEAFF.

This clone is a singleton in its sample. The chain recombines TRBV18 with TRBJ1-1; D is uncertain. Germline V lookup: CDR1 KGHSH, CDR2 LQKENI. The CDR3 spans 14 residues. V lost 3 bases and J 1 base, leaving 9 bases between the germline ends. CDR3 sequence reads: CASSPAKGNTEAFF. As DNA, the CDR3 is TGTGCCAGCTCACCGGCCAAAGGGAACACTGAAGCTTTCTTT.

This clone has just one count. The CDR3 is CAWGQGDDDKQYF. CDR3 sequence (DNA): TGTGCCTGGGGACAGGGGGACGACGACAAGCAGTACTTC. The rearrangement joins TRBV30 to TRBJ2-7; 10 positions agree with TRBD1. V lost 5 bases to trimming and J lost 8 bases; unmatched junction nucleotides: 9. The length of the CDR3 is 13 residues. Germline loops: CDR1 GTSNPN, CDR2 SVGIG (reference sequence). Based on the CDR3 plus reference TRBV30 and TRBJ2-7, the full variable domain is SQTIHQWPATLVQPVGSPLSLECTVEGTSNPNLYWYRQAAGRGLQLLFYSVGIGQISSEVPQNLSASRPQDRQFILSSKKLLLSDSGFYLCAWGQGDDDKQYFGPGTRLTVT.

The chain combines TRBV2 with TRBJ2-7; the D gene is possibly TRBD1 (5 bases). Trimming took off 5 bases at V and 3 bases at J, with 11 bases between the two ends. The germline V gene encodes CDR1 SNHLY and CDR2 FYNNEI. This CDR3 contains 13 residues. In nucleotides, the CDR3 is TGTGCCAGCAGTAACAGGATTTACTACGAGCAGTACTTC. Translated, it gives CASSNRIYYEQYF.

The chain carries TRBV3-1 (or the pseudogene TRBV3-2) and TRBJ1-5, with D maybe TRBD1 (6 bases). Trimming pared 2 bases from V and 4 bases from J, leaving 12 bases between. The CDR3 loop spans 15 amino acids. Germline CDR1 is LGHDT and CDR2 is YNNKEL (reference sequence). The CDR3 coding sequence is TGTGCCAGCAGCCAACAGGGGCAACGGAATCAGCCCCAGCATTTT. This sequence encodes CASSQQGQRNQPQHF.

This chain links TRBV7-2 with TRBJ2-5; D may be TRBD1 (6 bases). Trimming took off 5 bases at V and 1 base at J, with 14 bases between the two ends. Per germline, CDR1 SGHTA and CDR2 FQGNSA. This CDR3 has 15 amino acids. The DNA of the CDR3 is TGTGCCAGCAGCCCCCAGGGGTGGCGCCAAGAGACCCAGTACTTC. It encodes CASSPQGWRQETQYF.

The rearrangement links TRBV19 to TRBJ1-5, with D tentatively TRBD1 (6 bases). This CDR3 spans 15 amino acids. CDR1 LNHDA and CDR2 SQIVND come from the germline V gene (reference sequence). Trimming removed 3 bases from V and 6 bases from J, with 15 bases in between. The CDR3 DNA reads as TGTGCCAGTAGTATCGGTGGGGGGCTAGGTCAGCCCCAGCATTTT. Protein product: CASSIGGGLGQPQHF.

This CDR3 is CASRGFTPMNTEAFF. The CDR3 DNA is TGTGCCAGTCGCGGGTTTACTCCTATGAACACTGAAGCTTTCTTT. V gene TRBV19 combines with J gene TRBJ1-1; D is unclear. With 8 bases removed from V and 0 bases from J, the gap between germline ends came to 16 bases. Germline V gives CDR1 LNHDA, CDR2 SQIVND (reference sequence). The CDR3 is made up of 15 amino acids.

The CDR3 nucleotides read TGTGCCAGCAGCCCAGGACAGGAATTTAACACAGATACGCAGTATTTT. This encodes CASSPGQEFNTDTQYF. V is TRBV13 and J is TRBJ2-3; 7 nucleotides align to TRBD1. The CDR3 has 16 amino acids. CDR1 and CDR2 (germline): PRHDT, FYEKMQ (reference sequence). The junction had 10 bases not matched to a gene; V was cut back by 5 bases and J by 2 bases. Full variable domain (rest looked up from reference TRBV13 and TRBJ2-3): AAGVIQSPRHLIKEKRETATLKCYPIPRHDTVYWYQQGPGQDPQFLISFYEKMQSDKGSIPDRFSAQQFSDYHSELNMSSLELGDSALYFCASSPGQEFNTDTQYFGPGTRLTVL.

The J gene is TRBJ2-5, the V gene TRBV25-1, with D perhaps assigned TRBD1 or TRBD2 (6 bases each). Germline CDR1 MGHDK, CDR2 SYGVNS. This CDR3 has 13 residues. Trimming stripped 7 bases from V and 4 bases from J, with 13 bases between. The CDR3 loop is CASTNGGRETQYF. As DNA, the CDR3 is TGTGCCAGCACAAACGGGGGCAGAGAGACCCAGTACTTC.

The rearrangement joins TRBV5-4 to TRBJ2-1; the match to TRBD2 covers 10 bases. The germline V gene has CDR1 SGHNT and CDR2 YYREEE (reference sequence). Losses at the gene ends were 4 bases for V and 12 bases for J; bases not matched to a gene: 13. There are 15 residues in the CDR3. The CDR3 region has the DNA TGTGCCAGCAGCAGCTCCGGGACTAGCGAATCTGTGCAGTTCTTC. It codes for CASSSSGTSESVQFF.

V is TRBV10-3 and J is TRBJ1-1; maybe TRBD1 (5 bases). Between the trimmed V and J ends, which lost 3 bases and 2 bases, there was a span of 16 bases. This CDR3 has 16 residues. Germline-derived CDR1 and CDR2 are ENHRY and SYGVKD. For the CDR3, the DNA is TGTGCCATCAGTGAAGTTGGGGGAGGACGCAACACTGAAGCTTTCTTT. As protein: CAISEVGGGRNTEAFF.

The CDR3 nucleotides read TGTGCCACCAGAAATGGGGGCAGGGGGCTTTCAGATACGCAGTATTTT. Its translation is CATRNGGRGLSDTQYF. The chain carries TRBV19 and TRBJ2-3; 8 bases agree with TRBD1. The CDR3 sequence is 16 residues long. The V and J ends lost 10 bases and 4 bases, in that order; junction bases with no gene match: 16. Germline V CDR1 and CDR2: LNHDA, SQIVND (reference sequence).

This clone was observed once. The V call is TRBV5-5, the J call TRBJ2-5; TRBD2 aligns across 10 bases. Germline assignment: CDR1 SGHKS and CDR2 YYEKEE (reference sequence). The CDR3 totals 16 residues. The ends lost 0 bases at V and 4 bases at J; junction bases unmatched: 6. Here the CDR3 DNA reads TGTGCCAGCAGCTTGGAGGCTAGCGGGGGAGGAGAGACCCAGTACTTC. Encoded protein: CASSLEASGGGETQYF.

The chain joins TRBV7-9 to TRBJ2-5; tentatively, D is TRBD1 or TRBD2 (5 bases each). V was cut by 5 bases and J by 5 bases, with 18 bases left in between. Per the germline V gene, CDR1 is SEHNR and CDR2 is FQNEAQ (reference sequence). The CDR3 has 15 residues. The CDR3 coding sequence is TGTGCCAGCAGCCTCGGGACCTTGCACCGCGAGACCCAGTACTTC. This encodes CASSLGTLHRETQYF.

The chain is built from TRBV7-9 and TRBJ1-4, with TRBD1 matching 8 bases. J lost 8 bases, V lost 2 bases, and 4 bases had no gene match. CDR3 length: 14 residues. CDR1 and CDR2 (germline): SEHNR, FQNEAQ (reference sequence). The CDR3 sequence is CASSLQGAREKLFF. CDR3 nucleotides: TGTGCCAGCAGCTTACAGGGGGCGCGAGAAAAACTGTTTTTT.

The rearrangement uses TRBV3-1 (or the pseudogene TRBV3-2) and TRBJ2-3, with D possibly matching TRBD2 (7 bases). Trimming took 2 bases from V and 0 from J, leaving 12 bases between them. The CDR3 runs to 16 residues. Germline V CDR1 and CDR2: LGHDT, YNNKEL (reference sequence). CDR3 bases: TGTGCCAGCAGCCAACGCGGGGGCATGAGCACAGATACGCAGTATTTT. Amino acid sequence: CASSQRGGMSTDTQYF.

In DNA form, the CDR3 reads TGTGCCAGCAGCCCGGCGAGAGGGACAGGGACGTACGAGCAGTACTTC. It translates to CASSPARGTGTYEQYF. The chain links TRBV2 to TRBJ2-7; 9 bases agree with TRBD1. Germline V CDR1 and CDR2: SNHLY, FYNNEI. Unmatched junction bases numbered 13, after V lost 6 bases and J lost 4 bases. The CDR3 has 16 amino acids.

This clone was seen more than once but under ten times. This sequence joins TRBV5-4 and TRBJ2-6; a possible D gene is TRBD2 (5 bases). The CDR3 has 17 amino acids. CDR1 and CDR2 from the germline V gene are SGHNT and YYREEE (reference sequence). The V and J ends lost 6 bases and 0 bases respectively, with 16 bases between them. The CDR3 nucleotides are TGTGCCAGCACCCTGGACGTCGACTACTCTGGGGCCAACGTCCTGACTTTC. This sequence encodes CASTLDVDYSGANVLTF.

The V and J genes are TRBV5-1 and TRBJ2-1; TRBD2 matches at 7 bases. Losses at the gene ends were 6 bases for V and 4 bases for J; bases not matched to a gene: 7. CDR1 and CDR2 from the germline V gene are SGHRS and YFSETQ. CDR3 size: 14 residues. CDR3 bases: TGCGCCAGCAAACAAGCGGGGTCGTACAATGAGCAGTTCTTC. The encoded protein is CASKQAGSYNEQFF.

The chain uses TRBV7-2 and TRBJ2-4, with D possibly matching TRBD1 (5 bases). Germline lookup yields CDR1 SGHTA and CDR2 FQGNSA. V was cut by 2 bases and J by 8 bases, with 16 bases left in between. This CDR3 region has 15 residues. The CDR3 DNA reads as TGTGCCAGCAGCTTAAGGGTAGGGGCCCGGGACATTCAGTACTTC. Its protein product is CASSLRVGARDIQYF.

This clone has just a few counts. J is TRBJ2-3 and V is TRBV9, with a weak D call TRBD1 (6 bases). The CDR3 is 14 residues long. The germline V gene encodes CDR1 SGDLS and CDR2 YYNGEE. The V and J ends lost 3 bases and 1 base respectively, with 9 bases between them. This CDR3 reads CASSARTGTDTQYF. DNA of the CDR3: TGTGCCAGCAGCGCCCGGACAGGCACAGATACGCAGTATTTT.

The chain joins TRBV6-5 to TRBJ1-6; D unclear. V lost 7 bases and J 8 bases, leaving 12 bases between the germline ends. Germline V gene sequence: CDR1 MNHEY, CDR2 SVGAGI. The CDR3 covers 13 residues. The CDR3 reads CASTGRLDSPLHF. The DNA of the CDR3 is TGTGCCAGCACCGGGCGCTTAGATTCACCCCTCCACTTT.

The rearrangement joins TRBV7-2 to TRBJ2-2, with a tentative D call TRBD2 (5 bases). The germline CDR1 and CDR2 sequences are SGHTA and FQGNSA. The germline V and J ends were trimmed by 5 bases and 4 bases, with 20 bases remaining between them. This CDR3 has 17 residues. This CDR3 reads CASSPRVIASRTGELFF. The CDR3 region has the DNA TGTGCCAGCAGCCCAAGGGTAATAGCGAGTCGCACCGGGGAGCTGTTTTTT.

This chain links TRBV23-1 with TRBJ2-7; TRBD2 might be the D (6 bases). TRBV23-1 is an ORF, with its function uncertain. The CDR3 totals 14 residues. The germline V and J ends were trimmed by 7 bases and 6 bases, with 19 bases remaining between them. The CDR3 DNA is TGCGCCAGCACCCCCCGCGGGACGGCAGTCGAGCAGTACTTC. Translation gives CASTPRGTAVEQYF.

The CDR3 DNA reads TGTGCCAGCAGCCAAGGGAGGCTGCGGGACCGGACTGAAGCTTTCTTT. Its protein is CASSQGRLRDRTEAFF. The chain employs TRBV3-1 (or the pseudogene TRBV3-2) and TRBJ1-1; perhaps TRBD1 as D (5 bases). The CDR3 has 16 residues. Trimming cost V 1 base and J 5 bases, with 17 bases left between them. The germline V gene encodes CDR1 LGHDT and CDR2 YNNKEL (reference sequence).

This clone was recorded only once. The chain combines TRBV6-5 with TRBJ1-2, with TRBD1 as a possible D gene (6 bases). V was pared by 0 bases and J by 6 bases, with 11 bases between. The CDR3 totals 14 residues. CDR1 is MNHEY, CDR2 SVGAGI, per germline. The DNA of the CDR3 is TGTGCCAGCAGTTACTCGTGGGGGGCAGATGGCTACACCTTC. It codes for CASSYSWGADGYTF.

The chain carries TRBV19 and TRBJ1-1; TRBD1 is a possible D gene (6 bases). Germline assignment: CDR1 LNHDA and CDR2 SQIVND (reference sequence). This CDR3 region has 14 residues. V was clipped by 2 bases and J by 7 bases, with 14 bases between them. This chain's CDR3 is CASSIHKAGDEAFF. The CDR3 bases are TGTGCCAGTAGTATACATAAGGCAGGGGATGAAGCTTTCTTT.

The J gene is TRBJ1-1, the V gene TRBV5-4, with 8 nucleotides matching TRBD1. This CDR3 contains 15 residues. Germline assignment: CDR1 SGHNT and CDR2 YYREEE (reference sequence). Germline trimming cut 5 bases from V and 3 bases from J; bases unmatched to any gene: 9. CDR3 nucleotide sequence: TGTGCCAGCAGTCCCAGGGACAGGCTCCACACTGAAGCTTTCTTT. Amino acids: CASSPRDRLHTEAFF.